This T cell receptor beta chain was identified in a study of blood T cell repertoires in COVID-19. Study background: There were acute and convalescent COVID-19 samples, and they came from the United States, Italy and Spain. The cDNA or gDNA used as material had been derived from T cells, B-cell-depleted T cells, or PBMCs.

In the authors' workflow: Estimation of nucleated cell counts was performed using reference gene primer amplification. Clones were read by immunoSEQ multiplex PCR, and TCRdb kept only the in-frame ones, dropping some. The V and J calls and the clone size are those of that table, but D and trimming were determined from the DNA. The sample yields tens of thousands of clones, approximately 79% seen once. This CDR3 is 13 amino acids long. The germline gives CDR1 SQVTM, CDR2 ANQGSEA. With 6 bases removed from V and 3 bases from J, the gap between germline ends came to 12 bases. This TCR was sampled from a man between 65 and 85 years old with acute or convalescent COVID-19. The genes are TRBV29-1 and TRBJ1-5, with TRBD1 as a possible D gene (5 bases). The specimen was peripheral blood. CDR3 sequence (DNA): TGCAGCGTCAGGGCAGGGCCCAATCAGCCCCAGCATTTT. Encoded protein: CSVRAGPNQPQHF.